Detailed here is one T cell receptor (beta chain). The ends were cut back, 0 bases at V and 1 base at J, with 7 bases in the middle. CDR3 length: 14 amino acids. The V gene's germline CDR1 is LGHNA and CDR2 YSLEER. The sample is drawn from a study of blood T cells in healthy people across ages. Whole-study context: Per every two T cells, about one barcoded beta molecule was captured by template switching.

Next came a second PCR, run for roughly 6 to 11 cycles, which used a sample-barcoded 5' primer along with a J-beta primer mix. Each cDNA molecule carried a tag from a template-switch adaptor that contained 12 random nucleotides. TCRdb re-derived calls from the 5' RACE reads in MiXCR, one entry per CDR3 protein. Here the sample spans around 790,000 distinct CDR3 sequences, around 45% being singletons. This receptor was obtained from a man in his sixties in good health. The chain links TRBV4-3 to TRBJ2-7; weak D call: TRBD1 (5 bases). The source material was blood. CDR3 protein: CASSQDGASYEQYF. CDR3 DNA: TGCGCCAGCAGCCAAGATGGGGCGTCCTACGAGCAGTACTTC.